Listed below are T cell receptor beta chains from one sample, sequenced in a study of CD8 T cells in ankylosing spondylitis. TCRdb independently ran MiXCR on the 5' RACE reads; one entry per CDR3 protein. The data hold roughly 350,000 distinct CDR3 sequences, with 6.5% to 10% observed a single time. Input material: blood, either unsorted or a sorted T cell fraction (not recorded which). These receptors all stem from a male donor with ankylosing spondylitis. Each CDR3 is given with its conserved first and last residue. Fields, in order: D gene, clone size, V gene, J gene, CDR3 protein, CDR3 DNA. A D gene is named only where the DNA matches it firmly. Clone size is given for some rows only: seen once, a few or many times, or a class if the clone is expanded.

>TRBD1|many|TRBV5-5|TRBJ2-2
CASSWTTGPGELFF
TGTGCCAGCAGCTGGACGACAGGGCCCGGGGAGCTGTTTTTT
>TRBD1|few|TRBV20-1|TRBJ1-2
CSARDQYRGRDGYTF
TGCAGTGCTAGAGATCAGTACAGGGGGCGGGATGGCTACACCTTC
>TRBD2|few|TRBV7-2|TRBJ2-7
CASSSGLAGVVEQYF
TGTGCCAGCAGCTCAGGACTAGCGGGAGTCGTCGAGCAGTACTTC
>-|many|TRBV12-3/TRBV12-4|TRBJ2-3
CASSAPGVDTDTQYF
TGTGCCAGCAGTGCCCCCGGGGTGGACACAGATACGCAGTATTTT
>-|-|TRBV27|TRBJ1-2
CASSPSLGGTYGYTF
TGTGCCAGCAGTCCATCTCTCGGGGGCACTTATGGCTACACCTTC
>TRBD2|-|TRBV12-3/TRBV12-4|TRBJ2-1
CASIRTSGGYNEQFF
TGTGCCAGCATAAGGACTAGCGGGGGATACAATGAGCAGTTCTTC
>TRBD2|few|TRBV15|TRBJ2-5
CATSREWGGQETQYF
TGTGCCACCAGCAGAGAGTGGGGGGGCCAAGAGACCCAGTACTTC
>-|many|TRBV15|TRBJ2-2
CATSRNSRTGELFF
TGTGCCACCAGCAGGAATTCCCGCACCGGGGAGCTGTTTTTT
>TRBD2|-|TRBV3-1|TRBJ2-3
CASSQDPSGRGADTQYF
TGTGCCAGCAGCCAAGATCCTAGCGGACGCGGCGCAGATACGCAGTATTTT
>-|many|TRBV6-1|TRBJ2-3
CASRPMLSSTDTQYF
TGTGCCAGCAGACCTATGTTATCTAGCACAGATACGCAGTATTTT